This T cell receptor beta chain appears in the sequencing data of a study of blood T cells in healthy people across ages. This CDR3 region has 17 residues. From germline, CDR1 is ENHRY and CDR2 SYGVKD. The ends were cut back, 10 bases at V and 3 bases at J, with 22 bases in the middle. Turning to this clonotype: Its antigen remains unknown.

PBMCs were isolated at a quantity of at least 6 million per sample. Study observations and caveats: Long-lived donors had more naive CD4+ cells and higher diversity than aged donors.

A second 7 to 11 cycle PCR used barcoded and J-beta primers. With 12 random nucleotides, a template-switch adaptor tagged each individual cDNA molecule. TCRdb analysed the 5' RACE reads with MiXCR anew, one entry per CDR3 protein. Of about 640,000 distinct CDR3 sequences in the sample, 58% were seen once. The clonotype comes from a man in his 60s in good health. The rearrangement uses TRBV10-3 and TRBJ2-6; D gene unclear. Input material: blood. The CDR3 DNA reads TGTGCCACCCAATTTGAGGCAGGAAAGCGTGGGGCCAACGTCCTGACTTTC. Amino acid sequence: CATQFEAGKRGANVLTF.